The 28 T cell receptor beta chains given below trace back to one sample, sequenced in a study of blood T cells in healthy people across ages. The use of a sample-barcoded 5' primer and a J-beta primer mix characterized a second PCR of about 6 to 11 cycles. MiXCR was run by TCRdb on the 5' RACE reads, yielding one entry per CDR3 protein. Among about 940,000 distinct CDR3 sequences listed, about 48% were seen once. The sequenced sample consisted of blood. The receptor source for this set is a man aged 25-45 years in good health.

This clonotype was found a few times. V gene TRBV6-1 combines with J gene TRBJ2-7; 7 bases are shared with TRBD1. The length of the CDR3 is 17 residues. J lost 2 bases, V lost 7 bases, and 17 bases had no gene match. Per the germline V gene, CDR1 is MNHNS and CDR2 is SASEGT. This CDR3 is CASTTFLDGTDTYEQYF. The CDR3 DNA follows: TGTGCCAGCACCACTTTCTTGGACGGGACAGATACCTACGAGCAGTACTTC.

Only a few counts were recorded for this clonotype. The CDR3 nucleotides are TGCAGCGTTGAAGTTCAGGGGGGAGAGACCCAGTACTTC. Its protein is CSVEVQGGETQYF. V usage is TRBV29-1 and J usage is TRBJ2-5, with D maybe TRBD1 (7 bases). CDR1 is SQVTM, CDR2 ANQGSEA, per germline. CDR3 length equals 13 residues. The V gene lost 1 base and the J gene lost 4 bases, with 10 bases spanning the gap.

The chain employs TRBV3-1 and TRBJ2-7, with D unclear. V gave up 1 base and J gave up 1 base, with 11 bases separating them. Germline V gene lookup returns CDR1 LGHDT and CDR2 YNNKEL (reference sequence). The CDR3 length is 15 residues. The CDR3 sequence is CASSQAHGLSYEQYF. The CDR3 DNA reads as TGTGCCAGCAGCCAAGCCCACGGGCTATCCTACGAGCAGTACTTC.

This chain links TRBV29-1 with TRBJ1-5; the D gene is possibly TRBD1 (5 bases). CDR1 and CDR2 (germline): SQVTM, ANQGSEA. The CDR3 totals 13 residues. V gave up 6 bases and J gave up 7 bases, with 16 bases separating them. The CDR3 sequence: CSVAGTTGQPQHF. In DNA, the CDR3 is TGCAGCGTGGCCGGGACTACTGGCCAGCCCCAGCATTTT.

This chain uses TRBV6-4 with TRBJ2-3, with 12 bases identical to TRBD2. This CDR3 comprises 15 residues. Trimming cost V 9 bases and J 5 bases; bases outside gene matches: 9. Germline V gene lookup returns CDR1 MRHNA and CDR2 SNTAGT. In nucleotides, the CDR3 is TGTGCCAGTACCAGAGGGACTAGCGGGCAAGATACGCAGTATTTT. Its translation: CASTRGTSGQDTQYF.

The chain couples TRBV9 to TRBJ1-4, with TRBD1 identical over 7 bases. Losses at the gene ends were 8 bases for V and 4 bases for J; bases not matched to a gene: 8. Germline-derived CDR1 and CDR2 are SGDLS and YYNGEE. CDR3 length equals 14 residues. The CDR3 spells CARPDRDGNEKLFF. The DNA of the CDR3 is TGTGCCAGACCCGACAGGGATGGTAATGAAAAACTGTTTTTT.

The rearrangement joins TRBV7-2 to TRBJ2-5, with D tentatively TRBD1 (5 bases). The DNA matches TRBJ2-7 better at its end, which makes the J call doubtful. This CDR3 contains 15 residues. Germline loops: CDR1 SGHTA, CDR2 FQGNSA. In DNA, the CDR3 is TGTGCCAGCAGCTTAATCTCCGACAGCTCCTACGAGCAGTACTTC. The encoded protein is CASSLISDSSYEQYF.

This clonotype was counted between two and nine times. V usage is TRBV3-1 and J usage is TRBJ2-1, with 7 nucleotides matching TRBD2. Germline V gene sequence: CDR1 LGHDT, CDR2 YNNKEL (reference sequence). V trimming: 4 bases; J trimming: 8 bases; junction bases outside the gene matches: 8. The CDR3 sequence is 14 residues long. The CDR3 loop is CASSPSGHADEQFF. The CDR3, as DNA: TGTGCCAGCAGCCCTAGCGGTCACGCGGATGAGCAGTTCTTC.

The J gene is TRBJ2-7, the V gene TRBV7-2; a possible D gene is TRBD2 (6 bases). Germline CDR1 and CDR2: SGHTA and FQGNSA. The CDR3 is made up of 14 amino acids. The V end was cut by 5 bases, the J end by 6 bases, with 17 bases between. CDR3 amino acids: CASSPGLPAGEQYF. As DNA, the CDR3 is TGTGCCAGCAGCCCGGGACTTCCCGCCGGCGAGCAGTACTTC.

The chain carries TRBV10-3 and TRBJ2-5, with 7 bases matching TRBD1. The V gene end was trimmed by 5 bases and the J gene end by 5 bases; junction bases not matched to a gene: 5. The CDR3 length is 13 residues. CDR1 is ENHRY, CDR2 SYGVKD, per germline. As DNA, the CDR3 is TGTGCCATCAGTAGACAGGGCCAGGAGACCCAGTACTTC. Its translation: CAISRQGQETQYF.

V gene TRBV20-1 combines with J gene TRBJ1-4; 7 positions agree with TRBD1. CDR3 length: 16 amino acids. Looked up from germline, CDR1 is DFQATT and CDR2 is SNEGSKA (reference sequence). Trimming removed 5 bases from V and 3 bases from J; junction bases left unmatched: 12. CDR3 sequence (DNA): TGCAGTGCTCCCGGTTGGGGTCAGGGGGCTAATGAAAAACTGTTTTTT. Its protein is CSAPGWGQGANEKLFF.

The chain joins TRBV24-1 to TRBJ2-1; 7 bases line up with TRBD1. The CDR3 sequence is 16 residues long. V was pared by 3 bases and J by 5 bases, with 9 bases of the junction left unmatched. Germline CDR1 and CDR2: KGHDR and SFDVKD. This chain's CDR3 is CATSDRQGIANNEQFF. The CDR3 DNA sequence: TGTGCCACCAGTGATCGACAGGGAATCGCGAACAATGAGCAGTTCTTC.

In this sample, this clonotype turned up a few times. This may arise from a read error, as a much more abundant clone is one base away. The rearrangement uses TRBV4-1 and TRBJ2-7; 8 bases map to TRBD1. After removal of 2 bases from V and 2 bases from J, the junction contained 5 bases not matched to a gene. Germline lookup yields CDR1 MGHRA and CDR2 YSYEKL. This CDR3 contains 15 residues. CDR3: CASSQPGTGAYEQYF. The CDR3 DNA reads as TGCGCCAGCAGCCAACCCGGGACAGGAGCCTACGAGCAGTACTTC.

A few counts support this clonotype. The J gene is TRBJ2-4, the V gene TRBV28; weak D call: TRBD1 (6 bases). Germline values: CDR1 MDHEN, CDR2 SYDVKM. V was shortened by 8 bases and J by 0 bases, with 14 bases between the two germline ends. The CDR3 has 15 residues. CDR3 in DNA: TGTGCCAGCGGTACAGGGACACTAGCCAAAAACATTCAGTACTTC. Translation: CASGTGTLAKNIQYF.

V and J are TRBV20-1 and TRBJ2-4; D possibly corresponds to TRBD2 (6 bases). The V and J ends lost 0 bases and 11 bases respectively, with 11 bases between them. Germline values: CDR1 DFQATT, CDR2 SNEGSKA (reference sequence). The CDR3 extends over 12 amino acids. The CDR3: CSARDRGTLQYF. As DNA, the CDR3 is TGCAGTGCTAGAGATCGGGGGACCCTTCAGTACTTC.

This clonotype has a handful of counts. The chain couples TRBV10-3 to TRBJ2-1, with D maybe TRBD2 (6 bases). The CDR3 is 16 residues long. Germline CDR1 reads ENHRY; CDR2 reads SYGVKD. V was shortened by 2 bases and J by 7 bases, with 18 bases between the two germline ends. The CDR3 loop reads CAISEGRPSALNEQFF. The CDR3, as DNA: TGTGCCATCAGTGAGGGCCGTCCTAGCGCCTTAAATGAGCAGTTCTTC.

The rearrangement joins TRBV2 to TRBJ2-6, with D possibly being TRBD2 (5 bases). Per germline, CDR1 SNHLY and CDR2 FYNNEI. There are 17 residues in the CDR3. V dropped 8 bases and J dropped 0 bases, with 17 bases sitting between them. The DNA of the CDR3 is TGTGCCAGCTTAGGAGGATACAGCCACTCTGGGGCCAACGTCCTGACTTTC. Its protein is CASLGGYSHSGANVLTF.

The rearrangement uses TRBV3-1 and TRBJ2-7; tentative D call: TRBD1 (5 bases). The V gene lost 4 bases and the J gene lost 2 bases, with 12 bases spanning the gap. Germline-derived CDR1 and CDR2 are LGHDT and YNNKEL (reference sequence). The CDR3 covers 14 residues. CDR3 DNA sequence: TGTGCCAGCAGCCGGATGGGGCTAACCTACGAGCAGTACTTC. As protein: CASSRMGLTYEQYF.

V and J are TRBV27 and TRBJ1-2; TRBD1 aligns across 7 bases. V lost 7 bases to trimming and J lost 8 bases; unmatched junction nucleotides: 7. Looked up from germline, CDR1 is MNHEY and CDR2 is SMNVEV (reference sequence). The CDR3 has 12 amino acids. The CDR3 spells CASTTTGRGYTF. The CDR3 DNA sequence: TGTGCCAGCACTACGACAGGGAGGGGCTACACCTTC.

The chain employs TRBV25-1 and TRBJ2-7; 10 nucleotides line up with TRBD1. The J segment lost 4 bases and the V segment lost 8 bases, leaving 5 bases of the junction unmatched. Germline V CDR1 and CDR2: MGHDK, SYGVNS. The CDR3 extends over 13 amino acids. CDR3 amino acids: CASPRDRGYEQYF. The DNA for the CDR3 is TGTGCCAGCCCCCGGGACAGGGGTTACGAGCAGTACTTC.

The DNA for the CDR3 is TGTGCCAGCAGTGACTGGACAGGGGGCGTATACGAGCAGTACTTC. Translation gives CASSDWTGGVYEQYF. V is TRBV6-5 and J is TRBJ2-7, with 11 bases lining up with TRBD1. The CDR3 is 15 amino acids. Trimming took 5 bases from V and 4 from J; bases not matched to a gene: 7. CDR1 and CDR2 (germline): MNHEY, SVGAGI.

Details on this clonotype: Its ends do not fully match the called genes, so a read error is possible. This chain links TRBV3-1 with TRBJ1-1, with D unresolved. Germline values: CDR1 LGHDT, CDR2 YNNKEL (reference sequence). The CDR3 length is 14 residues. CDR3 nucleotide sequence: TGTGCCGGCAGCCAAGATCCCCCGAACACTGAAGCTTTCTTT. This codes for CAGSQDPPNTEAFF.

The V gene is TRBV5-1, the J gene TRBJ1-2, with 10 bases fitting TRBD1. The CDR3 spans 16 residues. Unmatched junction bases numbered 10, after V lost 0 bases and J lost 8 bases. In germline, CDR1 is SGHRS, CDR2 YFSETQ. The CDR3 DNA sequence: TGCGCCAGCAGCTTGGGGGGCCAGACAGGGGGCGACGGCTACACCTTC. Its protein product is CASSLGGQTGGDGYTF. Drawing the rest from reference TRBV5-1 and TRBJ1-2, the complete variable domain is KAGVTQTPRYLIKTRGQQVTLSCSPISGHRSVSWYQQTPGQGLQFLFEYFSETQRNKGNFPGRFSGRQFSNSRSEMNVSTLELGDSALYLCASSLGGQTGGDGYTFGSGTRLTVV.

The V call is TRBV4-3, the J call TRBJ2-4; D may correspond to TRBD1 or TRBD2 (6 bases each). The CDR3 contains 18 residues. The V gene lost 3 bases and the J gene lost 2 bases, with 20 bases spanning the gap. Germline CDR1 LGHNA, CDR2 YSLEER. The CDR3 sequence: CASSHLGGTKSTKNIQYF. The CDR3 DNA sequence: TGCGCCAGCAGCCATCTAGGGGGGACCAAGAGTACCAAAAACATTCAGTACTTC.

This clonotype appeared once. A much larger clone differs from this one at a single base, so this may be a read error. CDR3 nucleotide sequence: TGCGCCAGCAGCCAAGACCTGGTAGGACCTGCCTTACGCAATGTGCAGTTCTTC. Translation gives CASSQDLVGPALRNVQFF. This chain links TRBV4-1 with TRBJ2-1; D is ambiguous. Per germline, CDR1 MGHRA and CDR2 YSYEKL. The CDR3 contains 18 residues.

J is TRBJ2-7 and V is TRBV12-3 or TRBV12-4; the D call may be TRBD1 or TRBD2 (5 bases each). V was pared by 3 bases and J by 7 bases, with 16 bases between. The CDR3 consists of 14 residues. The CDR3 DNA reads as TGTGCCAGCAGTTTGAGGGGCCGGAAAGGGGAGCAGTACTTC. Translating it yields CASSLRGRKGEQYF.

The rearrangement joins TRBV12-3 or TRBV12-4 to TRBJ2-7; D tentatively reads TRBD1 or TRBD2 (5 bases each). V dropped 2 bases and J dropped 3 bases, with 11 bases sitting between them. This CDR3 is built from 14 residues. The CDR3 coding sequence is TGTGCCAGCAGTTTATTACGGGACGGCTACGAGCAGTACTTC. It translates to CASSLLRDGYEQYF.

This clonotype has just one count. J is TRBJ1-5 and V is TRBV21-1; the table's D call, TRBD1, has no DNA check behind it. TRBV21-1 is a known pseudogene. There are 16 residues in the CDR3. The DNA for the CDR3 is TGTGCCAGCAGCAGGGGGGACAGGGCCCCCAATCAGCCCCAGCATTTT. Protein product: CASSRGDRAPNQPQHF.